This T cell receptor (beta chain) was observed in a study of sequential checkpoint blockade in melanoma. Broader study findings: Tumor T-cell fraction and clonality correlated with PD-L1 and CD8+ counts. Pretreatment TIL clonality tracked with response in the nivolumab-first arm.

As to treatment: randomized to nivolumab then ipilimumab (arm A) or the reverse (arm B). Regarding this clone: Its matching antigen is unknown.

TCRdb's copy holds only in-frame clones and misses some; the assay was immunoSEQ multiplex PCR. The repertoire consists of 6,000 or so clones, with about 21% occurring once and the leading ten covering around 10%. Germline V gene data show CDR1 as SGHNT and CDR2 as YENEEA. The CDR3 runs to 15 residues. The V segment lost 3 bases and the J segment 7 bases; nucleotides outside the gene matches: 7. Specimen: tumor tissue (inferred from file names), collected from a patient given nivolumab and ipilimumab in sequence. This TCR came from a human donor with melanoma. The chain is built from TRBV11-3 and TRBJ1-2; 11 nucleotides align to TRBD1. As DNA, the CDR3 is TGTGCCAGCAGCTTGGGGGGACAGGGGGTGACTGGCTACACCTTC. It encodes CASSLGGQGVTGYTF.